A selection of T cell receptor beta chains follows, all from one sample in a study of regulatory T cells in long-lasting Graves disease. Using its own MiXCR run on the multiplex PCR reads, TCRdb lists one record per CDR3 protein. In the table there are some 370,000 distinct CDR3 sequences, around 20% of which are singletons. The source material was peripheral blood mononuclear cells (PBMCs), sampled when the disease was refractory, from a patient treated with antithyroid drugs. These receptors came from a female donor with Graves disease. Both conserved end residues are part of each CDR3. The D gene is left open where the match is weak. Part of the rows lack a size; the others show once, few, many or a class for expanded clones.

TRBJ1-5 . TRBV30 TRBD1 TGTGCCTGGGGACAGGGGATCAATCAGCCCCAGCATTTT CAWGQGINQPQHF
TRBJ2-3 . TRBV12-3/TRBV12-4 . TGTGCCAGCAGTTTAGCCGGCGTGGATACGCAGTATTTT CASSLAGVDTQYF
TRBJ2-3 few TRBV20-1 TRBD2 TGCAGTGCTAGCGTCGGGACTAGCGGTAGAGATACGCAGTATTTT CSASVGTSGRDTQYF
TRBJ2-7 many TRBV2 TRBD1 TGTGCCAGCAGTGAACCCGGGACAGGGGAGCACGAGCAGTACTTC CASSEPGTGEHEQYF
TRBJ1-5 many TRBV7-2 . TGTGCCAGCAGCTTGGTTCGCGAAAACAATCAGCCCCAGCATTTT CASSLVRENNQPQHF
TRBJ2-6 . TRBV3-1 TRBD1 TGTGCCAGCAGCCAAGGGATACAGGGGGCGTCTGGGGCCAACGTCCTGACTTTC CASSQGIQGASGANVLTF
TRBJ2-2 many TRBV10-3 TRBD2 TGTGCCTCTACTCTAGCGGCCACCGGGGAGCTGTTTTTT CASTLAATGELFF
TRBJ1-5 many TRBV7-2 . TGTGCCAGCAGCTTAGAAGAGAATCAGCCCCAGCATTTT CASSLEENQPQHF
TRBJ2-5 few TRBV4-1 . TGCGCCAGCAGCCGAGGCCCACAAGAGACCCAGTACTTC CASSRGPQETQYF
TRBJ1-4 . TRBV29-1 TRBD1 TGCAGCGTTGAAGATAAAGGGACAGGAGGCGAAAAACTGTTTTTT CSVEDKGTGGEKLFF
TRBJ2-5 . TRBV9 . TGTGCCAGCAGCGTAGTTTTGGGCGGTAAAGAGACCCAGTACTTC CASSVVLGGKETQYF
TRBJ1-2 few TRBV4-3 . TGCGCCAGCAGCCAAGTCAAGGGTTCTTTGGGAGGCTACACCTTC CASSQVKGSLGGYTF
TRBJ2-5 many TRBV6-5 . TGTGCCAGCAGTTTGCGCCAGGGGCTCCAAGAGACCCAGTACTTC CASSLRQGLQETQYF
TRBJ2-1 . TRBV2 . TGTGCCAGCAGTGATACTGGACTACGAGTTCCCTACAATGAGCAGTTCTTC CASSDTGLRVPYNEQFF
TRBJ1-1 many TRBV2 . TGTGCCAGCTTCGGACAGCTGAACACTGAAGCTTTCTTT CASFGQLNTEAFF
TRBJ2-5 many TRBV28 . TGTGCCAGCAGTTTGAATTATCCAGAGACCCAGTACTTC CASSLNYPETQYF
TRBJ1-1 many TRBV27 . TGTGCCAGCAGGCGGAGGGGCGGGAACACTGAAGCTTTCTTT CASRRRGGNTEAFF
TRBJ1-6 many TRBV18 . TGTGCCAGCTCACAGAAGCTGGATTCACCCCTCCACTTT CASSQKLDSPLHF
TRBJ2-1 . TRBV12-3/TRBV12-4 TRBD1 TGTGCCAGCAAAGTATCCCGCAGGGGGTACAATGAGCAGTTCTTC CASKVSRRGYNEQFF
TRBJ2-7 . TRBV7-2 TRBD1 TGTGCCAGCAGAATTACCGGGACAGGAGATTACGAGCAGTACTTC CASRITGTGDYEQYF
TRBJ1-1 . TRBV30 TRBD1 TGTGCCTGGGGCCGACAGGGACCTGAAGCTTTCTTT CAWGRQGPEAFF
TRBJ2-5 few TRBV20-1 . TGCAGTGCTAGAGCCAGGACAAGCCTCCAAGAGACCCAGTACTTC CSARARTSLQETQYF
TRBJ1-1 many TRBV19 . TGCGCCAGCAGTATACAGGGTAACACTGAAGCTTTCTTT CASSIQGNTEAFF
TRBJ2-1 few TRBV28 . TGTGCCAGCAGTTTAGCGGGATTCGTCAATGAGCAGTTCTTC CASSLAGFVNEQFF
TRBJ2-1 . TRBV28 . TGTGCCAGCAGTTTGGGTTCTTTCGGGAATGAGCAGTTCTTC CASSLGSFGNEQFF
TRBJ1-5 few TRBV15 . TGTGCCACCAGCAGAGATTCACAGTTCAATCAGCCCCAGCATTTT CATSRDSQFNQPQHF
TRBJ2-5 . TRBV29-1 TRBD1 TGCAGCGTTGACTCGGTTGGGGACAGCCTATGGGAGACCCAGTACTTC CSVDSVGDSLWETQYF
TRBJ2-5 many TRBV18 . TGTGCCAGCTCACCAGTCGAGACCCAGTACTTC CASSPVETQYF
TRBJ1-5 . TRBV6-2/TRBV6-3 . TGTGCCAGCAATTACTCCTTTTTGGGCAATCAGCCCCAGCATTTT CASNYSFLGNQPQHF
TRBJ1-5 . TRBV19 . TGTGCCAGTAGTTTAACTTCCAGGGGCAATCAGCCCCAGCATTTT CASSLTSRGNQPQHF
TRBJ1-2 few TRBV5-6 TRBD1 TGTGCCAGCAGCTTGGAGCGGGACAGGGAAGTAGTTCATGGCTACACCTTC CASSLERDREVVHGYTF
TRBJ2-7 many TRBV20-1 TRBD1 TGCAGTGCTAGAGTGAGACAGGGAGCCTACGAGCAGTACTTC CSARVRQGAYEQYF
TRBJ2-7 . TRBV29-1 TRBD1 TGCAGCGTTGAAGGGACAGGGGGTAAAGAGCAGTACTTC CSVEGTGGKEQYF
TRBJ2-7 many TRBV13 . TGTGCCAGCAGCCTCCGAGCCTACGAGCAGTACTTC CASSLRAYEQYF
TRBJ2-7 many TRBV20-1 TRBD2 TGCAGTGCTAGAGAAAGGCAGCGGGAGGGCCGATACGAGCAGTACTTC CSARERQREGRYEQYF
TRBJ1-4 once TRBV5-6 . TGTGCCAGCAGCTTGTCTGGGGCAGCTAATGAAAAACTGTTTTTT CASSLSGAANEKLFF
TRBJ1-2 many TRBV30 TRBD1 TGTGCCTGGAGTGTGGGACAGGGAGGTGGCTACACCTTC CAWSVGQGGGYTF
TRBJ2-5 . TRBV9 . TGTGCCAGCAGCGTAGTTCCGAGTCAGGCAAAAGAGACCCAGTACTTC CASSVVPSQAKETQYF
TRBJ2-7 many TRBV12-3/TRBV12-4 . TGTGCCAGCAGCGCGACAGCACTCTCCTACGAGCAGTACTTC CASSATALSYEQYF
TRBJ2-7 few TRBV7-9 . TGTGCCAGCAGCGGGACACAGTATCCCTACGAGCAGTACTTC CASSGTQYPYEQYF
TRBJ1-1 many TRBV3-1 TRBD1 TGTGCCAGCACCTACAGGGGGACTGAAGCTTTCTTT CASTYRGTEAFF
TRBJ1-2 many TRBV12-3/TRBV12-4 TRBD1 TGTGCCAGCAGTGGACAGGGCTTAGCACCTACCAACTATGGCTACACCTTC CASSGQGLAPTNYGYTF
TRBJ2-2 many TRBV28 . TGTGCCAGCAGGCAGACGGGGAGCAGCGGGGAGCTGTTTTTT CASRQTGSSGELFF
TRBJ2-4 many TRBV12-5 . TGTGCTAGACTTCGTAGCGGAGGAAGGGACAAAAACATTCAGTACTTC CARLRSGGRDKNIQYF
TRBJ1-2 many TRBV5-1 TRBD1 TGCGCCAGCAGCGGGGACAGCTATGAGAACTATGGCTACACCTTC CASSGDSYENYGYTF
TRBJ1-5 few TRBV4-1 . TGCGCCAGCAGCCAAGAAGTATGGGGTCAGCCCCAGCATTTT CASSQEVWGQPQHF
TRBJ1-2 . TRBV6-1 . TGTGCCAGCAGTGAGGGACTAGCGGGAGGCTACACCTTC CASSEGLAGGYTF
TRBJ2-7 many TRBV12-3/TRBV12-4 TRBD1 TGTGCCAGCAGTACAACAGGGGGCTACGAGCAGTACTTC CASSTTGGYEQYF
TRBJ2-5 many TRBV29-1 TRBD2 TGCAGCGTTGAAAGATTGCGGGAGGACCAAGAGACCCAGTACTTC CSVERLREDQETQYF
TRBJ1-5 . TRBV12-3/TRBV12-4 . TGTGCCAGCAGTTTAAGGAACAGCAATCAGCCCCAGCATTTT CASSLRNSNQPQHF
TRBJ1-1 many TRBV30 . TGTGCCTCCGCGATAAAAGGGGGGAACACTGAAGCTTTCTTT CASAIKGGNTEAFF
TRBJ2-7 . TRBV20-1 TRBD2 TGCAGTGCTTCCCCCGGGGTGAGCGGGAGGGGCGAGCAGTACTTC CSASPGVSGRGEQYF
TRBJ2-2 many TRBV11-2 TRBD2 TGTGCCAGCAGTCCGGGACTAGCTTCCGGGGAGCTGTTTTTT CASSPGLASGELFF
TRBJ1-5 . TRBV28 . TGTGCCAGCGGGCCAGGGGATCAGCCCCAGCATTTT CASGPGDQPQHF
TRBJ1-3 . TRBV6-1 . TGTGCCAGCAGCCTGGTCGGGGGGGGAGGAAACACCATATATTTT CASSLVGGGGNTIYF
TRBJ1-3 . TRBV6-1 TRBD1 TGTGTCAGCATTTGGACAGGTTCCTCTGGAAACACCATATATTTT CVSIWTGSSGNTIYF
TRBJ2-7 few TRBV27 . TGTGCCAGCAGTTTCCAGGTCCACTACGAGCAGTACTTC CASSFQVHYEQYF
TRBJ2-5 many TRBV28 . TGTGCCAGCAGTTTAGGTCTTGGAGGTTTAGAGACCCAGTACTTC CASSLGLGGLETQYF